What follows are 17 T cell receptor beta chains derived from one specimen sequenced in a study of cytomegalovirus exposure and HLA in healthy donors. PCR employed 60 Vbeta and 13 Jbeta primers. Data came from immunoSEQ multiplex PCR; TCRdb stores just in-frame clones and leaves some out. The repertoire includes approximately 120,000 clones, about 69% of them detected once, and roughly 3.1% sits in the top ten. The source material was PBMCs. These receptors came from a man aged 25 to 40 in good health and CMV-seronegative.

This chain uses TRBV30 with TRBJ2-5; no definite D call. This CDR3 contains 12 residues. Germline CDR1 reads GTSNPN; CDR2 reads SVGIG (reference sequence). V was pared by 1 base and J by 4 bases, with 7 bases between. Here the CDR3 reads CAWSAPGETQYF. The DNA for the CDR3 is TGTGCCTGGAGTGCACCCGGAGAGACCCAGTACTTC.

The rearrangement uses TRBV27 and TRBJ2-3, with D tentatively TRBD1 (6 bases). The V gene lost 6 bases and the J gene lost 9 bases, with 22 bases spanning the gap. Germline assignment: CDR1 MNHEY and CDR2 SMNVEV (reference sequence). The CDR3 sequence is 15 residues long. The CDR3: CASSYRGQFTATQYF. As DNA, the CDR3 is TGTGCCAGCAGCTATAGGGGACAATTCACAGCGACGCAGTATTTT.

The genes are TRBV28 and TRBJ2-7, with D tentatively TRBD1 (5 bases). CDR3 length equals 15 residues. CDR1 and CDR2 (germline): MDHEN, SYDVKM. V gave up 8 bases and J gave up 1 base, with 18 bases separating them. The CDR3 spells CASGWGGTFSYEQYF. DNA of the CDR3: TGTGCCAGCGGATGGGGCGGAACATTTTCCTACGAGCAGTACTTC.

As DNA, the CDR3 is TGTGCCAGCAAGAGGGCCGATCAAGAGACCCAGTACTTC. This gives the protein CASKRADQETQYF. The chain employs TRBV7-3 and TRBJ2-5, with D possibly being TRBD2 (5 bases). The germline V gene has CDR1 SGHTA and CDR2 FQGTGA. The CDR3 is 13 amino acids. Trimming left V 7 bases short and J 2 bases short, with 11 bases between. Drawing the rest from reference TRBV7-3 and TRBJ2-5, the complete variable domain is GAGVSQTPSNKVTEKGKYVELRCDPISGHTALYWYRQSLGQGPEFLIYFQGTGAADDSGLPNDRFFAVRPEGSVSTLKIQRTERGDSAVYLCASKRADQETQYFGPGTRLLVL.

The V gene is TRBV4-3, the J gene TRBJ2-1; TRBD2 might be the D (5 bases). The CDR3 contains 17 residues. Germline V gene data show CDR1 as LGHNA and CDR2 as YSLEER. Trimming took off 0 bases at V and 6 bases at J, with 18 bases between the two ends. The DNA for the CDR3 is TGCGCCAGCAGCCAAGATGTGGAGGCCCCCCGATTCAATGAGCAGTTCTTC. Its protein product is CASSQDVEAPRFNEQFF.

This sequence joins TRBV7-9 and TRBJ2-7; tentatively, D is TRBD1 (5 bases). The CDR3 totals 13 residues. Per the germline V gene, CDR1 is SEHNR and CDR2 is FQNEAQ (reference sequence). Trimming removed 5 bases at V and 2 bases at J, with 10 bases between. This CDR3 reads CASSTRQTYEQYF. In DNA form, the CDR3 reads TGTGCCAGCAGCACTCGACAGACCTACGAGCAGTACTTC.

The chain carries TRBV27 and TRBJ2-7, with 9 bases lining up with TRBD1. The length of the CDR3 is 15 residues. V dropped 6 bases and J dropped 3; count of bases not matched to a gene: 9. Per germline, CDR1 MNHEY and CDR2 SMNVEV (reference sequence). CDR3 nucleotides: TGTGCCAGCAGCAATTGGGGACAGGGTTTCTACGAGCAGTACTTC. This encodes CASSNWGQGFYEQYF.

The V and J genes are TRBV30 and TRBJ1-4, with 10 bases that match TRBD1. Germline V gene data show CDR1 as GTSNPN and CDR2 as SVGIG (reference sequence). This CDR3 region has 14 residues. V lost 6 bases and J lost 6; bases outside the gene matches: 7. Here the CDR3 DNA reads TGTGCCTGCCGACGCGGGACAGGGGATGAAAAACTGTTTTTT. As protein: CACRRGTGDEKLFF.

The chain joins TRBV28 to TRBJ1-5; tentative D call: TRBD1 (6 bases). The germline V gene encodes CDR1 MDHEN and CDR2 SYDVKM. Trimming removed 2 bases at V and 4 bases at J, with 9 bases between. The length of the CDR3 is 14 residues. The CDR3 region has the DNA TGTGCCAGCAGTTTAATAGGGGGAAATCAGCCCCAGCATTTT. Translating it yields CASSLIGGNQPQHF.

A note on this clone: Distinct nucleotide sequences in the sample also encode this CDR3. This chain connects TRBV4-1 to TRBJ1-3; D is uncertain. This CDR3 spans 15 amino acids. Germline V gene sequence: CDR1 MGHRA, CDR2 YSYEKL. Trimming shortened V by 0 bases and J by 1 base, and 7 bases separated the two germline ends. The CDR3 region is CASSQDPGSGNTIYF. In DNA, the CDR3 is TGCGCCAGCAGCCAAGATCCAGGATCTGGAAACACCATATATTTT.

The V and J genes are TRBV4-1 and TRBJ2-3, with 13 bases aligning to TRBD2. V was pared by 4 bases and J by 2 bases, with 9 bases of the junction left unmatched. CDR1 MGHRA and CDR2 YSYEKL come from the germline V gene. This CDR3 contains 18 residues. The CDR3 region is CASSLQETSGGFTDTQYF. CDR3 DNA sequence: TGCGCCAGCAGCCTCCAGGAGACTAGCGGGGGGTTCACAGATACGCAGTATTTT.

The chain links TRBV28 to TRBJ1-3; D ambiguous. With 6 bases removed from V and 9 bases from J, the gap between germline ends came to 15 bases. Per the germline V gene, CDR1 is MDHEN and CDR2 is SYDVKM. The CDR3 is 13 amino acids. The CDR3: CASSRSGGVTIYF. The CDR3 DNA is TGTGCCAGCAGCCGGTCGGGTGGAGTCACCATATATTTT.

The rearrangement links TRBV27 to TRBJ2-7; 9 nucleotides align to TRBD1. The CDR3 spans 17 residues. The ends lost 1 base at V and 0 bases at J; junction bases unmatched: 7. The germline CDR1 and CDR2 sequences are MNHEY and SMNVEV (reference sequence). CDR3 DNA: TGTGCCAGCAGTTTATTGGTGGGACAGGGTAGCTCCTACGAGCAGTACTTC. It yields the protein CASSLLVGQGSSYEQYF.

The J gene is TRBJ1-5, the V gene TRBV2, with D possibly TRBD1 on 5 matching bases. The CDR3 is 15 residues long. Germline V gene lookup returns CDR1 SNHLY and CDR2 FYNNEI. The V end was cut by 11 bases, the J end by 3 bases, with 20 bases between. CDR3 sequence: CASLLGGSLNQPQHF. The CDR3 region has the DNA TGTGCCTCCCTTTTGGGGGGGAGCCTCAATCAGCCCCAGCATTTT.

The gene calls are TRBV29-1 and TRBJ1-1; TRBD1 might be the D (5 bases). Germline V lookup: CDR1 SQVTM, CDR2 ANQGSEA. Trimming took off 5 bases at V and 1 base at J, with 11 bases between the two ends. CDR3 length: 13 amino acids. The CDR3 loop is CSVSRVGNTEAFF. The CDR3 DNA follows: TGCAGCGTTTCCAGGGTTGGGAACACTGAAGCTTTCTTT.

The chain employs TRBV27 and TRBJ1-2; maybe TRBD1 (6 bases). Germline V CDR1 and CDR2: MNHEY, SMNVEV (reference sequence). Trimming left V 6 bases short and J 0 bases short, with 11 bases between. The CDR3 is 14 residues long. CDR3 region: CASRKDSSNYGYTF. The DNA for the CDR3 is TGTGCCAGCAGAAAGGACAGCTCTAACTATGGCTACACCTTC.

This chain uses TRBV7-3 with TRBJ1-1; D is possibly TRBD1 (6 bases). CDR1 is SGHTA, CDR2 FQGTGA, per germline. The CDR3 spans 15 residues. V dropped 3 bases and J dropped 5 bases, with 16 bases sitting between them. Here the CDR3 reads CASSFIPGGQTEAFF. Here the CDR3 DNA reads TGTGCCAGCAGCTTTATCCCCGGGGGGCAAACTGAAGCTTTCTTT.